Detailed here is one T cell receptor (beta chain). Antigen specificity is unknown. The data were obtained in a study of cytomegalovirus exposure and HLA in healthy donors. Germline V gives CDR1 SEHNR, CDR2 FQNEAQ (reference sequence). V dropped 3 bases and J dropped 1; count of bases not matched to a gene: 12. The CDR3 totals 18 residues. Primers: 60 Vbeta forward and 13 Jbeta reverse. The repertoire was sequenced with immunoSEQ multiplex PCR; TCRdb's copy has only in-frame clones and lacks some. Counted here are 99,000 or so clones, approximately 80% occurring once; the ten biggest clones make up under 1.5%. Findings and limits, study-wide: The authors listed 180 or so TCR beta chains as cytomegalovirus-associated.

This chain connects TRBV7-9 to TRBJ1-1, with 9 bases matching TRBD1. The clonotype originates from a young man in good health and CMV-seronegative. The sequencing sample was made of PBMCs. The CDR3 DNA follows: TGTGCCAGCAGCTTTAGGAGACAGGGGGGGGAACCGAACACTGAAGCTTTCTTT. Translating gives CASSFRRQGGEPNTEAFF. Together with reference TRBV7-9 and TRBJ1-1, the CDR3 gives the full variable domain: DTGVSQNPRHKITKRGQNVTFRCDPISEHNRLYWYRQTLGQGPEFLTYFQNEAQLEKSRLLSDRFSAERPKGSFSTLEIQRTEQGDSAMYLCASSFRRQGGEPNTEAFFGQGTRLTVV.